This TCR beta chain was recorded in a study of blood T cell repertoires in COVID-19. As for the study in general: T cells, B-cell-depleted T cells, or PBMCs supplied cDNA or gDNA.

Sequencing was performed with immunoSEQ multiplex PCR; in TCRdb, only in-frame clones are kept and a portion is missing. In the table there are roughly 380,000 clones, around 91% of which are singletons. Seattle-derived patients entered the study during active infection and were followed longitudinally. CDR1 is MNHEY, CDR2 SVGEGT, per germline. The ends lost 5 bases at V and 9 bases at J; junction bases unmatched: 8. This CDR3 is 15 amino acids long. The TCR originated in a woman between 35 and 50 years old with COVID-19, enrolled during active disease. What was sequenced was peripheral blood. This chain joins TRBV6-2 or TRBV6-3 and TRBJ1-6; TRBD1 agrees at 9 bases. CDR3 DNA sequence: TGTGCCAGCAGTCGCCCGGGACAGGGCAGTTCACCCCTCCACTTT. Translation gives CASSRPGQGSSPLHF.